These 7 T cell receptor beta chains originate from one sample sequenced in a study of blood T cell repertoires in COVID-19. Data came from immunoSEQ multiplex PCR; TCRdb stores just in-frame clones and leaves some out. The sample carries 120,000 to 150,000 clones, 75% to 85% recorded once. The specimen sequenced was peripheral blood. All receptors derive from a man between 60 and 70 years old with active or convalescent COVID-19.

CDR3 region: CASSPPGGFYEQYF. As DNA, the CDR3 is TGTGCCAGCAGTCCGCCGGGGGGGTTCTACGAGCAGTACTTC. The V gene is TRBV28, the J gene TRBJ2-7, with TRBD2 matching over 8 bases. The length of the CDR3 is 14 residues. V dropped 5 bases and J dropped 3; count of bases not matched to a gene: 6. Germline CDR1 is MDHEN and CDR2 is SYDVKM.

The J gene is TRBJ1-1, the V gene TRBV11-1; tentatively, D is TRBD1 (5 bases). V was trimmed by 1 base and J by 1 base, leaving 13 bases between them. CDR3 length: 16 amino acids. Germline lookup yields CDR1 SGHAT and CDR2 FQDESV (reference sequence). The CDR3 is CASSLVGRAPNTEAFF. The CDR3 bases are TGTGCCAGCAGCTTAGTGGGCAGGGCCCCGAACACTGAAGCTTTCTTT.

The rearrangement links TRBV28 to TRBJ1-4, with TRBD1 matching over 8 bases. The CDR3 spans 14 residues. V was pared by 6 bases and J by 6 bases, with 6 bases of the junction left unmatched. CDR1 is MDHEN and CDR2 is SYDVKM in the germline V gene. The CDR3 DNA is TGTGCCAGCAGATCTGGACAGGGCCATGAAAAACTGTTTTTT. Translating it yields CASRSGQGHEKLFF.

V gene TRBV6-6 combines with J gene TRBJ2-7, with a possible D match to TRBD1 (6 bases). The germline gives CDR1 MNHNY, CDR2 SVGAGI (reference sequence). This CDR3 comprises 12 residues. V gave up 6 bases and J gave up 3 bases, with 9 bases separating them. In DNA form, the CDR3 reads TGTGCCAGCAGCCCACAGGGCTACGAGCAGTACTTC. Its translation: CASSPQGYEQYF.

The V and J genes are TRBV7-2 and TRBJ2-2; TRBD2 is a possible D gene (5 bases). With 6 bases removed from V and 0 bases from J, the gap between germline ends came to 5 bases. This CDR3 has 13 residues. Germline loops: CDR1 SGHTA, CDR2 FQGNSA. DNA of the CDR3: TGTGCCAGCAGACTAGCGAACACCGGGGAGCTGTTTTTT. Translating it yields CASRLANTGELFF.

The chain couples TRBV7-7 to TRBJ1-5; no definite D call. The CDR3 has 13 amino acids. Germline assignment: CDR1 SSHAT and CDR2 FNYEAQ (reference sequence). V gave up 5 bases and J gave up 4 bases, with 9 bases separating them. CDR3 protein: CASSTDLNQPQHF. The CDR3 nucleotides read TGTGCCAGCAGCACGGACTTGAATCAGCCCCAGCATTTT.

In this sample, this clone turned up once. The rearrangement joins TRBV5-1 to TRBJ2-7; D is possibly TRBD2 (6 bases). The V gene's germline CDR1 is SGHRS and CDR2 YFSETQ. CDR3 length: 15 amino acids. V lost 0 bases and J 3 bases, leaving 13 bases between the germline ends. CDR3: CASSLERVADYEQYF. In DNA form, the CDR3 reads TGCGCCAGCAGCTTGGAAAGAGTAGCGGACTACGAGCAGTACTTC. Filled out from reference TRBV5-1 and TRBJ2-7, the complete variable domain reads KAGVTQTPRYLIKTRGQQVTLSCSPISGHRSVSWYQQTPGQGLQFLFEYFSETQRNKGNFPGRFSGRQFSNSRSEMNVSTLELGDSALYLCASSLERVADYEQYFGPGTRLTVT.